The source of this TCR beta chain is a study of shared clonotypes between healthy human individuals. Whole-study context: Aged 18 to 49, the donors were a couple of women and a few men. Study findings and constraints: Though the depth was large, rarefaction showed that sorted-subset sequencing was incomplete.

In regard to this clone: Its antigen is as yet unknown.

Naive CD8 cells were CD45RO-negative, positively selected for CCR7, excluding terminally differentiated effector memory CD45RA+ cells. The assay used deep level. Per the original data handling: In the immunoSEQ data, sequences were junction-only and lacked quality scores, so filtering differed. Data came from immunoSEQ multiplex PCR; TCRdb stores just in-frame clones and leaves some out. That table furnishes V, J and clone size, whereas the DNA furnished D and trimming. The data show hundreds of thousands of clones, approximately 96% seen once. This CDR3 has 12 residues. In germline, CDR1 is SEHNR, CDR2 FQNEAQ (reference sequence). The V end was cut by 6 bases, the J end by 4 bases, with 10 bases between.

This TCR derives from a woman aged 30 to 39 in good health. V and J are TRBV7-9 and TRBJ2-7; D might be TRBD2 (6 bases). The specimen was naive CD8+ T cells sorted from blood. In DNA form, the CDR3 reads TGTGCCAGCAGTTACGGGGGTTACGAGCAGTACTTC. Residues: CASSYGGYEQYF.